The entry that follows covers one T cell receptor beta chain sequence. Its specificity is unknown. The data originate from a study of T cell clones after liver transplantation. In the study overall: A pre-transplant mixed lymphocyte reaction with TCRbeta sequencing defined graft-donor-reactive clones followed in post-transplant blood. Tolerance: complete withdrawal held at least one year, liver enzymes staying within twice normal. General observations from the study: In most of the 8 subjects, circulating graft-donor-reactive CD4 TCRbeta sequences fell significantly after transplant.

Germline lookup yields CDR1 ENHRY and CDR2 SYGVKD. V lost 2 bases and J lost 9, with 13 bases in between. The CDR3 totals 14 residues. Profiled with immunoSEQ multiplex PCR; TCRdb holds only in-frame clones, not every one. The profile covers 99,000 or so clones, with 82% appearing a single time and 0.8% to 1% taken by the ten largest. This specimen was CD4+ T cells from blood, taken before liver transplant. This TCR derives from a human donor who received a liver transplant. The gene calls are TRBV10-3 and TRBJ2-2, with a weak D call TRBD2 (5 bases). Here the CDR3 DNA reads TGTGCCATCAGTGAGGCTGGACTCTCAAGGGAGCTGTTTTTT. It translates to CAISEAGLSRELFF.